The clone carrying this T cell receptor beta chain was seen a single time. Antigen unknown. These data are taken from a study of Ad26.COV2.S vaccination and SARS-CoV-2 variants. Study information: Administration of Ad26.COV2.S was intramuscular, either once or twice 56 days apart.

The assay was immunoSEQ multiplex PCR, and TCRdb's table has in-frame clones only and misses some. Among 300,000 to 400,000 clones listed, roughly 84% were seen once. Broader study findings: Reported findings describe substantial breadth in spike-specific CD8+ and CD4+ T cell responses following vaccination. Measurement of non-spike TCR breadth gave similar results in vaccine and placebo recipients.

This CDR3 contains 14 residues. V gave up 5 bases and J gave up 8 bases, with 15 bases separating them. The V gene's germline CDR1 is SGHNT and CDR2 YENEEA. Treatment reported: 15 to 20 received Ad26.COV2.S at low or high dose, single or two shots; several received placebo; per-sample allocation not given. Day 63 after the first injection of vaccine or placebo was the sampling time. It was an adult aged 18-55 years in Boston who was the donor. The chain links TRBV11-3 to TRBJ2-2, with D hard to call. Sequencing was performed on peripheral blood, taken in a trial of Ad26.COV2.S vaccine versus placebo. This clonotype originated in a person between 18 and 60 years old who received the Ad26.COV2.S COVID-19 vaccine or a placebo. CDR3 loop: CASSATRIGGELFF. CDR3 coding DNA: TGTGCCAGCAGCGCTACGAGGATAGGTGGGGAGCTGTTTTTT.